This T cell receptor beta chain appears in the sequencing data of a study of T cells in Graves' hyperthyroidism and ophthalmopathy. Each diagnosis was grounded in clinical symptoms, serum thyroxine and TRAb, thyroid ultrasound, and orbital computed tomography. It was RNA transcripts that yielded the amplified TCR beta CDR3 regions. Researchers ran a first-round RT-PCR on the TCR CDR3 using the HTBI primer set. Each CDR3 protein gets one entry after TCRdb re-called the multiplex PCR reads with MiXCR. Of about 260,000 distinct CDR3 sequences in the sample, approximately 26% were seen once. Only a few counts were recorded for this clonotype. V lost 0 bases and J lost 2, with 9 bases in between. CDR3 size: 14 residues. The germline CDR1 and CDR2 sequences are SGDLS and YYNGEE.

The sequencing input was blood. The receptor was isolated from a man aged 35 to 55 with Graves' hyperthyroidism that later progressed to Graves' ophthalmopathy. V gene TRBV9 combines with J gene TRBJ2-7; D unresolved. The CDR3 loop is CASSVGLGPYEQYF. The CDR3 nucleotides read TGTGCCAGCAGCGTAGGACTCGGCCCCTACGAGCAGTACTTC. Full variable domain (rest looked up from reference TRBV9 and TRBJ2-7): DSGVTQTPKHLITATGQRVTLRCSPRSGDLSVYWYQQSLDQGLQFLIQYYNGEERAKGNILERFSAQQFPDLHSELNLSSLELGDSALYFCASSVGLGPYEQYFGPGTRLTVT.